This T cell receptor beta chain was captured by sequencing in a study of blood T cell repertoires in COVID-19. Study overall: The samples span acute and convalescent COVID-19 from the United States, Italy and Spain. The cDNA or gDNA used as material had been derived from T cells, B-cell-depleted T cells, or PBMCs.

Original methodology: Amplification of reference gene primers was used by the study to estimate nucleated cell counts. Sequenced by immunoSEQ multiplex PCR; TCRdb stores in-frame clones only, minus some. The V and J calls and clone size were taken over from that table, and D and trimming were inferred from the DNA. The profile shows under 80,000 clones, more than 80% of them singletons. The CDR3 has 15 amino acids. The ends were cut back, 6 bases at V and 7 bases at J, with 22 bases in the middle. CDR1 MNHEY and CDR2 SVGAGI come from the germline V gene. This chain uses TRBV6-5 with TRBJ2-7, with TRBD1 as a possible D gene (5 bases). This TCR came from an elderly woman with active or convalescent COVID-19. Sequenced sample: peripheral blood. DNA of the CDR3: TGTGCCAGCAGGGGCCGACAGTTCTCCATGGATGAGCAGTACTTC. This gives the protein CASRGRQFSMDEQYF.